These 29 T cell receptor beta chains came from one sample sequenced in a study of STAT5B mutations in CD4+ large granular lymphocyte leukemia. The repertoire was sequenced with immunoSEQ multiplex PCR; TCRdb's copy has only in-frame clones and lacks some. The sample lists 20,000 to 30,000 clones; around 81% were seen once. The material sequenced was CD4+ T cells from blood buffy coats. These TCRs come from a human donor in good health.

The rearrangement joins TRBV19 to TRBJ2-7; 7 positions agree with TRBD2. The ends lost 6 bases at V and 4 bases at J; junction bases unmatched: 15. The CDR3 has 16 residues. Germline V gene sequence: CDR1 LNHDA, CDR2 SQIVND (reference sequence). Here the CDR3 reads CASSPLGRGRGYEQYF. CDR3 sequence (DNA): TGTGCCAGTAGCCCTCTGGGGAGGGGCCGCGGGTACGAGCAGTACTTC.

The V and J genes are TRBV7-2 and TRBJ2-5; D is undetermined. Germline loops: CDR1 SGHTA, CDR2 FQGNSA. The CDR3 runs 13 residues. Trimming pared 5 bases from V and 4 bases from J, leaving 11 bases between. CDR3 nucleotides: TGTGCCAGCAGCGAACCTAGTCGAGAGACCCAGTACTTC. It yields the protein CASSEPSRETQYF.

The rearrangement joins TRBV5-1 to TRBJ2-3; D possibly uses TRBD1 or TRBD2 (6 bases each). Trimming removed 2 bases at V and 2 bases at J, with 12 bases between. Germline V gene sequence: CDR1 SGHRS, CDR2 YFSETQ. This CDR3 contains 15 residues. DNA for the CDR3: TGCGCCAGCAGCTTTTGGGGGGCCCTCACAGATACGCAGTATTTT. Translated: CASSFWGALTDTQYF.

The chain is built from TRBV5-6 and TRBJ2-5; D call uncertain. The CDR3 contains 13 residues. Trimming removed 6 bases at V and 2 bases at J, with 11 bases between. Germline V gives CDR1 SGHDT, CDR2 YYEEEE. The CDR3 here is CASKKDEQETQYF. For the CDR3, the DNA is TGTGCCAGCAAGAAGGACGAGCAAGAGACCCAGTACTTC.

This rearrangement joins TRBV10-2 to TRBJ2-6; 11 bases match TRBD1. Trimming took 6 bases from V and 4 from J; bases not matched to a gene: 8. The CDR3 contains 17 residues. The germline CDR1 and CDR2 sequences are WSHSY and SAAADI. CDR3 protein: CASRGQGALSGANVLTF. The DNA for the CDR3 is TGCGCCAGCAGAGGACAGGGGGCCCTTTCGGGGGCCAACGTCCTGACTTTC.

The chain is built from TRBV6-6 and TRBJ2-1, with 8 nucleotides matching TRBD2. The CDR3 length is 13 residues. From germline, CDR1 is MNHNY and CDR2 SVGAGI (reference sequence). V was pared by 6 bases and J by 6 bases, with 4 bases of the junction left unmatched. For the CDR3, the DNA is TGTGCCAGCAGGGGACTAGGGGGCAATGAGCAGTTCTTC. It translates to CASRGLGGNEQFF.

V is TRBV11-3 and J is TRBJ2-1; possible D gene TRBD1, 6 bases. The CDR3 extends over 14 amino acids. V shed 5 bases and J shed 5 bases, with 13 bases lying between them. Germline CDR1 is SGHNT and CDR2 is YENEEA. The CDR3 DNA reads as TGTGCCAGCAGCCGAGAGGGGGTTAACAATGAGCAGTTCTTC. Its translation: CASSREGVNNEQFF.

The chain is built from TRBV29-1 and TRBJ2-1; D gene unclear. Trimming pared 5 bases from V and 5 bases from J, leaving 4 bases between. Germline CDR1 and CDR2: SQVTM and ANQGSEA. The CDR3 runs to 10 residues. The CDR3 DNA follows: TGCAGCGTTTTAAACAATGAGCAGTTCTTC. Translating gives CSVLNNEQFF.

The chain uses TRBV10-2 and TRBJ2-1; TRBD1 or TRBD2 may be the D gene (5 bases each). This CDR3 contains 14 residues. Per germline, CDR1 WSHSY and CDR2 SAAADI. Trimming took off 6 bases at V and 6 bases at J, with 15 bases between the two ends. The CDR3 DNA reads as TGCGCCAGCAGCTTATATCGAGGGGCCAATGAGCAGTTCTTC. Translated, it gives CASSLYRGANEQFF.

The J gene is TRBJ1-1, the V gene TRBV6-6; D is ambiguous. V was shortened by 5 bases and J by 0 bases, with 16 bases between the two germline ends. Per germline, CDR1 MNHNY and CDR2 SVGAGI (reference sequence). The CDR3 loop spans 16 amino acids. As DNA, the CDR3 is TGTGCCAGCAGTCCGATACAGCGTAATATGAACACTGAAGCTTTCTTT. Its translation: CASSPIQRNMNTEAFF.

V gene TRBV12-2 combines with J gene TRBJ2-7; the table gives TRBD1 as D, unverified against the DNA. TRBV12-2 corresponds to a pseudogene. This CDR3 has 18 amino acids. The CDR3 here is CASRLGSGAPDTRYEQYV. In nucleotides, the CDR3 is TGTGCAAGTCGCTTAGGTTCAGGGGCGCCCGACACTCGGTACGAGCAGTACGTC.

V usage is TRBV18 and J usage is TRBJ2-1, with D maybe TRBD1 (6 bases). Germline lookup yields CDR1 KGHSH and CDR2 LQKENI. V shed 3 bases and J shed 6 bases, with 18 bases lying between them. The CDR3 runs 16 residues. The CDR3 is CASSPRVGDKGNEQFF. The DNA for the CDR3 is TGTGCCAGCTCACCCCGGGTAGGGGACAAGGGCAATGAGCAGTTCTTC.

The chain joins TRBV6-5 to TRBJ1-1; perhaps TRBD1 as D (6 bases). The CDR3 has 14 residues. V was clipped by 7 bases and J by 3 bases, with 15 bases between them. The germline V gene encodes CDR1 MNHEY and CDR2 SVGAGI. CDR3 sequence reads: CASTETGGDTEAFF. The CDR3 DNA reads TGTGCCAGCACCGAGACAGGAGGCGACACTGAAGCTTTCTTT.

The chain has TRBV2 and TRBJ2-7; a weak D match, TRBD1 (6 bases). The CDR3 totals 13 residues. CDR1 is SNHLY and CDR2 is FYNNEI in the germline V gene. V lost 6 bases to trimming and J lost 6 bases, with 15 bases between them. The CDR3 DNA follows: TGTGCCAGCAGCCGTGAAACAGGGCTCGAGCAGTACGTC. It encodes CASSRETGLEQYV.

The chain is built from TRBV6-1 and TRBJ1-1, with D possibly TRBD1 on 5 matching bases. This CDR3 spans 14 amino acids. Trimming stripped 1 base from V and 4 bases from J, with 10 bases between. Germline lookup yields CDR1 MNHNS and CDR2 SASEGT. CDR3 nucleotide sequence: TGTGCCAGCAGTGAAGACCAGGGAGCCACTGAAGCTTTCTTT. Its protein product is CASSEDQGATEAFF.

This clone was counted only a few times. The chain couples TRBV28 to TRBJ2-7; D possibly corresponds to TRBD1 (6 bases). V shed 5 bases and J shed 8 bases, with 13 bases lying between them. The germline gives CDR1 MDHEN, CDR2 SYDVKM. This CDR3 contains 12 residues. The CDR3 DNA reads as TGTGCCAGCAGTCAAGGACAGTCCCAGCAGTACTTC. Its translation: CASSQGQSQQYF.

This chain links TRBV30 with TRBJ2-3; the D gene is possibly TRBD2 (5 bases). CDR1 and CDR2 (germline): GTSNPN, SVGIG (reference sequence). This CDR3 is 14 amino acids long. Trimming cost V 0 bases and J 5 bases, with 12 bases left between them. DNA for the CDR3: TGTGCCTGGAGTGTACAACGGGATCGAGATACGCAGTATTTT. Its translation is CAWSVQRDRDTQYF.

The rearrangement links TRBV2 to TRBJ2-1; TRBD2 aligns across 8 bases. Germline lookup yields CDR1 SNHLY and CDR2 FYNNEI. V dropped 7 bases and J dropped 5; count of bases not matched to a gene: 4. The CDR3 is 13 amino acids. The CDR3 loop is CASTGTSHNEQFF. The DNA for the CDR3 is TGTGCCAGCACCGGGACTAGTCACAATGAGCAGTTCTTC.

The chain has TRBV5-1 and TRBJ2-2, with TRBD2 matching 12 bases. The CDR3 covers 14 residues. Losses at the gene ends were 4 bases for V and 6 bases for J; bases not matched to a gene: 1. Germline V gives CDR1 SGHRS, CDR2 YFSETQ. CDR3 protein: CASSTSGGPGELFF. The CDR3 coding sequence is TGCGCCAGCAGCACTAGCGGGGGGCCCGGGGAGCTGTTTTTT.

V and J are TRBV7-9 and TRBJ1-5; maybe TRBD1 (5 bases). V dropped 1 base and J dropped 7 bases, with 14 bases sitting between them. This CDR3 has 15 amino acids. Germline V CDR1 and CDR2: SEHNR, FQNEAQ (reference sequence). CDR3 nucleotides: TGTGCCAGCAGCTTAGGTCGGCAGGGCGTGCAGCCCCAGCATTTT. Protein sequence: CASSLGRQGVQPQHF.

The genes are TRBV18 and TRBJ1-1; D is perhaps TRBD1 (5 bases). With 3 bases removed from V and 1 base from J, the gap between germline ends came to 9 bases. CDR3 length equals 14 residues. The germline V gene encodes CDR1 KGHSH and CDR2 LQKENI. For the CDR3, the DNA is TGTGCCAGCTCACCGAAGGGGAAGAACACTGAAGCTTTCTTT. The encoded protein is CASSPKGKNTEAFF.

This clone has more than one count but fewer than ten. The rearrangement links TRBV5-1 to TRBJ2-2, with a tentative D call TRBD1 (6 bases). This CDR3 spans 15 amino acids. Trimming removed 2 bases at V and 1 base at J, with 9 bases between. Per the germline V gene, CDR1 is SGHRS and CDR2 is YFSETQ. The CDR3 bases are TGCGCCAGCAGCTTACAGACAGGGAACACCGGGGAGCTGTTTTTT. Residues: CASSLQTGNTGELFF.

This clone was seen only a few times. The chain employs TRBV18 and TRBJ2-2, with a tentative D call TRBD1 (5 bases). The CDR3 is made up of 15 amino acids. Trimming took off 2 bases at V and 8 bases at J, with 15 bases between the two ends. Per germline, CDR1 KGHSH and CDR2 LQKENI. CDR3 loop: CASSPGQGSSGELFF. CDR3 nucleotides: TGTGCCAGCTCACCAGGCCAGGGATCATCGGGGGAGCTGTTTTTT. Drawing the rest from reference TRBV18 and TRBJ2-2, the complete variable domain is NAGVMQNPRHLVRRRGQEARLRCSPMKGHSHVYWYRQLPEEGLKFMVYLQKENIIDESGMPKERFSAEFPKEGPSILRIQQVVRGDSAAYFCASSPGQGSSGELFFGEGSRLTVL.

CDR3 sequence: CASSYSGIDYEQYF. In DNA form, the CDR3 reads TGTGCCAGCAGTTACTCAGGGATCGACTACGAGCAGTACTTC. The chain has TRBV6-6 and TRBJ2-7, with unresolved D. V was pared by 0 bases and J by 3 bases, with 9 bases between. The CDR3 consists of 14 residues. The germline gives CDR1 MNHNY, CDR2 SVGAGI (reference sequence).

Written as DNA, the CDR3 is TGTGCCAGCAGCTTAGAGGGGAATTCACCCCTCCACTTT. This codes for CASSLEGNSPLHF. The chain joins TRBV7-9 to TRBJ1-6; a weak D match, TRBD1 (5 bases). The ends were cut back, 1 base at V and 7 bases at J, with 5 bases in the middle. CDR1 is SEHNR and CDR2 is FQNEAQ in the germline V gene (reference sequence). This CDR3 region has 13 residues.

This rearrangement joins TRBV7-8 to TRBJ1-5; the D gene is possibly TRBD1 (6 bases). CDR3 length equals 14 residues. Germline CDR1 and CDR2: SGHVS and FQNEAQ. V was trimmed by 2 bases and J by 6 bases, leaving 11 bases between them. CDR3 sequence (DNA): TGTGCCAGCAGCTTATTAGGGGGTGGTCAGCCCCAGCATTTT. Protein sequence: CASSLLGGGQPQHF.

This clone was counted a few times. CDR3 amino acids: CASSAPRQGRSNQPQHF. The DNA of the CDR3 is TGTGCCAGCAGTGCCCCTCGACAGGGAAGAAGCAATCAGCCCCAGCATTTT. V usage is TRBV28 and J usage is TRBJ1-5; 7 nucleotides agree with TRBD1. Germline CDR1 MDHEN, CDR2 SYDVKM. The CDR3 is made up of 17 amino acids. Trimming took 5 bases from V and 1 from J; bases not matched to a gene: 11.

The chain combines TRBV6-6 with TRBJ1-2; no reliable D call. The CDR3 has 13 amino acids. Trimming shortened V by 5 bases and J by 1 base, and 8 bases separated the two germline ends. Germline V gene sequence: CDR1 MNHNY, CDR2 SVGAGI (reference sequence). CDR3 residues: CASSPGVNYGYTF. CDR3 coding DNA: TGTGCCAGCAGTCCCGGAGTTAACTATGGCTACACCTTC.

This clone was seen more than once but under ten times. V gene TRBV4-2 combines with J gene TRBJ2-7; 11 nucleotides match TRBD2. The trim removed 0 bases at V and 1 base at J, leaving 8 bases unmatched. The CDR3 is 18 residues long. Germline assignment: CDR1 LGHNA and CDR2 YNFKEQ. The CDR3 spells CASSQERLAGGGSYEQYF. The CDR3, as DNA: TGTGCCAGCAGCCAAGAGCGGCTAGCGGGAGGTGGGTCCTACGAGCAGTACTTC.